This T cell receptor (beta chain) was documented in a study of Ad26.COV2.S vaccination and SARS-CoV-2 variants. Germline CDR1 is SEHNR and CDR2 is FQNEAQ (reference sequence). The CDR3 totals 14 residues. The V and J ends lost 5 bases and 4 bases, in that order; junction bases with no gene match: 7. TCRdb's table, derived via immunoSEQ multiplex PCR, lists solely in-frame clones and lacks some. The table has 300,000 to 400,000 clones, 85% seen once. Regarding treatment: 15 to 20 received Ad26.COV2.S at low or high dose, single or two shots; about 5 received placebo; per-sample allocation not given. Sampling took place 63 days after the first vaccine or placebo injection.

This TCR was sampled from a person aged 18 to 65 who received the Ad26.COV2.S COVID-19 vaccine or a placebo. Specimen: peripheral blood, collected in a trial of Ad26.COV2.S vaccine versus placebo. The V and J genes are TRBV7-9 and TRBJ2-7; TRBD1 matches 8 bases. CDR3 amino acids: CASSPRDRIYEQYF. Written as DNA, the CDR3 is TGTGCCAGCAGCCCCCGGGACAGGATATACGAGCAGTACTTC.